The rows below give T cell receptor beta chains drawn from one sample of a study of technical replicates of blood from a handful of donors. TCRdb's copy holds only in-frame clones and misses some; the assay was immunoSEQ multiplex PCR. The repertoire has 65,000 to 80,000 clones, 95% to 98% of them found once; the top ten carry approximately 0.2%. The sample consisted of T cells isolated from PBMCs. The receptors stem from a human donor in good health. Both conserved end residues are part of each CDR3. The order of the fields is V gene, clone size, J gene, D gene, CDR3 DNA, CDR3 protein. The D gene is left open where the match is weak. A clone size is listed for some rows: how often the clone was seen (once, few, many), or a class if it is expanded.

v_gene: TRBV7-2
abundance: NA
j_gene: TRBJ2-2
d_gene: TRBD2
CDR3nt: TGTGCCAGCAGCTTACGGACTAGCGGCACCGGGGAGCTGTTTTTT
CDR3aa: CASSLRTSGTGELFF

v_gene: TRBV7-3
abundance: few
j_gene: TRBJ2-3
d_gene: TRBD1
CDR3nt: TGTGCCAGCAGCTTAGGGACAGGGAGCACAGATACGCAGTATTTT
CDR3aa: CASSLGTGSTDTQYF

v_gene: TRBV5-1
abundance: NA
j_gene: TRBJ2-7
d_gene: NA
CDR3nt: TGCGCCAGCAGCTTGAACAGGCTTATCAACGAGCAGTACTTC
CDR3aa: CASSLNRLINEQYF

v_gene: TRBV25-1
abundance: NA
j_gene: TRBJ1-5
d_gene: TRBD1
CDR3nt: TGTGCCAGCAGTGGCACTCAGACTTGCAGGGGGAAGCAGCCCCAGCATTTT
CDR3aa: CASSGTQTCRGKQPQHF

v_gene: TRBV10-2
abundance: NA
j_gene: TRBJ1-1
d_gene: NA
CDR3nt: TGCGCCAGCAGTGACTCAGCGGAAGCTTTCTTT
CDR3aa: CASSDSAEAFF

v_gene: TRBV11-3
abundance: once
j_gene: TRBJ2-5
d_gene: TRBD1
CDR3nt: TGTGCCAGCAGCCCCGGGACAGGTTACCAAGAGACCCAGTACTTC
CDR3aa: CASSPGTGYQETQYF

v_gene: TRBV6-6
abundance: NA
j_gene: TRBJ1-4
d_gene: NA
CDR3nt: TGTGCCAGCAGTTACAGGGAGGGGGATGAAAAACTGTTTTTT
CDR3aa: CASSYREGDEKLFF

v_gene: TRBV28
abundance: NA
j_gene: TRBJ2-3
d_gene: NA
CDR3nt: TGTGCCAGCAGCGGCACTATTACGGATACGCAGTATTTT
CDR3aa: CASSGTITDTQYF

v_gene: TRBV5-1
abundance: NA
j_gene: TRBJ2-3
d_gene: TRBD2
CDR3nt: TGCGCCAGCAGTTTTTACACCGGGACTAGCGGCACAGATACGCAGTATTTT
CDR3aa: CASSFYTGTSGTDTQYF

v_gene: TRBV2
abundance: NA
j_gene: TRBJ2-1
d_gene: NA
CDR3nt: TGCCGTTCCGGGAGCTCCTACAATGAGCAGTTCTTC
CDR3aa: CRSGSSYNEQFF

v_gene: TRBV9
abundance: NA
j_gene: TRBJ2-5
d_gene: TRBD1
CDR3nt: TGTGCCAGCAGCGTAGGGACAGGGTCAGAGACCCAGTACTTC
CDR3aa: CASSVGTGSETQYF

v_gene: TRBV7-6
abundance: NA
j_gene: TRBJ2-3
d_gene: TRBD1
CDR3nt: TGTGCCAGCAGCTCCCGACAGGGCGGGTCTGATACGCAGTATTTT
CDR3aa: CASSSRQGGSDTQYF

v_gene: TRBV5-4
abundance: NA
j_gene: TRBJ1-2
d_gene: NA
CDR3nt: TGTGCCAGCAGCTTGTCTTCGATTAGTTACTATGGCTACACCTTC
CDR3aa: CASSLSSISYYGYTF

v_gene: TRBV19
abundance: NA
j_gene: TRBJ2-2
d_gene: NA
CDR3nt: TGTGCCAGTAGTGGTGCAGGGTGGGGGGAGCTGTTTTTT
CDR3aa: CASSGAGWGELFF

v_gene: TRBV4-2
abundance: NA
j_gene: TRBJ2-5
d_gene: NA
CDR3nt: TGTGCCAGCAGCCAAGATCGCGTGTCCCGAGACCAGTACTTC
CDR3aa: CASSQDRVSRDQYF

v_gene: TRBV6-4
abundance: NA
j_gene: TRBJ2-6
d_gene: NA
CDR3nt: TGTGCCAGCAGTGACTCCAGGTACTCTGGGGCCAACGTCCTGACTTTC
CDR3aa: CASSDSRYSGANVLTF

v_gene: TRBV6-1
abundance: once
j_gene: TRBJ2-5
d_gene: TRBD1
CDR3nt: TGTGCCAGCAGACTCGGACAGGCCGTCCAAGAGACCCAGTACTTC
CDR3aa: CASRLGQAVQETQYF

v_gene: TRBV25-1
abundance: NA
j_gene: TRBJ2-7
d_gene: NA
CDR3nt: TGTGCCAGCAGTGGACTTGGGACATCTGATGAGCAGTACTTC
CDR3aa: CASSGLGTSDEQYF

v_gene: TRBV28
abundance: NA
j_gene: TRBJ1-5
d_gene: NA
CDR3nt: TGTGCCAGCAGTCCCCCCTCGGGGGTCAATCAGCCCCAGCATTTT
CDR3aa: CASSPPSGVNQPQHF

v_gene: TRBV7-9
abundance: NA
j_gene: TRBJ1-4
d_gene: NA
CDR3nt: TGTGCCAGCAGCTTAGCATACAGGAATGAAAAACTGTTTTTT
CDR3aa: CASSLAYRNEKLFF

v_gene: TRBV9
abundance: NA
j_gene: TRBJ2-5
d_gene: NA
CDR3nt: TGTGCCAGCAGCGCTACCGAGACCCAGTACTTC
CDR3aa: CASSATETQYF

v_gene: TRBV28
abundance: NA
j_gene: TRBJ2-1
d_gene: TRBD1
CDR3nt: TGTGCCAGCAGTGCCGGGACAGGGGGTAGGCATGAGCAGTTCTTC
CDR3aa: CASSAGTGGRHEQFF

v_gene: TRBV9
abundance: NA
j_gene: TRBJ1-2
d_gene: NA
CDR3nt: TGTGCCAGCAGCGTAGATAGAAACGGCTACACCTTC
CDR3aa: CASSVDRNGYTF

v_gene: TRBV27
abundance: once
j_gene: TRBJ2-1
d_gene: TRBD2
CDR3nt: TGTGCCAGCAGTAATCTAGCGGCCAGATACAATGAGCAGTTCTTC
CDR3aa: CASSNLAARYNEQFF

v_gene: TRBV7-2
abundance: NA
j_gene: TRBJ1-5
d_gene: NA
CDR3nt: TGTGCCAGCAGCACCCTACAGACCAATCAGCCCCAGCATTTT
CDR3aa: CASSTLQTNQPQHF

v_gene: TRBV27
abundance: NA
j_gene: TRBJ1-1
d_gene: NA
CDR3nt: TGTGCCAGCAGTTATGGGGGGACTGAAGCTTTCTTT
CDR3aa: CASSYGGTEAFF

v_gene: TRBV27
abundance: NA
j_gene: TRBJ1-1
d_gene: NA
CDR3nt: TGTGCCAGCAGTTTATCTCATTCGACAGCAGGGTCAGACACTGAAGCTTTCTTT
CDR3aa: CASSLSHSTAGSDTEAFF

v_gene: TRBV5-5
abundance: NA
j_gene: TRBJ1-5
d_gene: NA
CDR3nt: TGTGCCAGCAGCTTACACCAGACAACAAATCAGCCCCAGCATTTT
CDR3aa: CASSLHQTTNQPQHF

v_gene: TRBV29-1
abundance: NA
j_gene: TRBJ2-7
d_gene: NA
CDR3nt: TGCAGCGTTGCCGGGGGAGGAGCCTACGAGCAGTACTTC
CDR3aa: CSVAGGGAYEQYF

v_gene: TRBV2
abundance: NA
j_gene: TRBJ2-5
d_gene: TRBD2
CDR3nt: TGTGCCAGCAGTGATGAGGGGGGCCCTGCTAGCGGGAGAAGGGAGACCCAGTACTTC
CDR3aa: CASSDEGGPASGRRETQYF

v_gene: TRBV19
abundance: NA
j_gene: TRBJ1-5
d_gene: TRBD1
CDR3nt: TGTGCCATTGGACAGGGGAATCAGCCCCAGCATTTT
CDR3aa: CAIGQGNQPQHF

v_gene: TRBV20-1
abundance: NA
j_gene: TRBJ1-2
d_gene: TRBD1
CDR3nt: TGCAGTGCTCTTACAGGGGGCGGCTACACCTTC
CDR3aa: CSALTGGGYTF

v_gene: TRBV4-2
abundance: NA
j_gene: TRBJ2-1
d_gene: NA
CDR3nt: TGTGCCAGCAGCCAAGCTGGCGGGAACCCGGGCAATGAGCAGTTCTTC
CDR3aa: CASSQAGGNPGNEQFF

v_gene: TRBV5-8
abundance: NA
j_gene: TRBJ1-2
d_gene: NA
CDR3nt: TGTGCCAGCAGCTACAATGCAGGGAATGATGGCTACACCTTC
CDR3aa: CASSYNAGNDGYTF

v_gene: TRBV28
abundance: once
j_gene: TRBJ1-2
d_gene: NA
CDR3nt: TGTGCCAGCAGTTTAGCCCCAGGGGAAGGTTATGGCTACACCTTC
CDR3aa: CASSLAPGEGYGYTF

v_gene: TRBV7-2
abundance: NA
j_gene: TRBJ1-3
d_gene: NA
CDR3nt: TGTGCCAGCAGCTTAGCCAACACCGCCTCTGGAAACACCATATATTTT
CDR3aa: CASSLANTASGNTIYF

v_gene: TRBV19
abundance: NA
j_gene: TRBJ2-7
d_gene: NA
CDR3nt: TGTGCCAGTAGTATTAAGAGGGAAGTCTACGAGCAGTACTTC
CDR3aa: CASSIKREVYEQYF

v_gene: TRBV7-2
abundance: once
j_gene: TRBJ2-7
d_gene: NA
CDR3nt: TGTGCCAGCAGCTACCATGACAGTACTGTCCCCGAGCAGTACTTC
CDR3aa: CASSYHDSTVPEQYF

v_gene: TRBV10-3
abundance: NA
j_gene: TRBJ2-1
d_gene: NA
CDR3nt: TGTGCCATCAAATACACGACCTTCGGAGGCGATGAGCAGTTCTTC
CDR3aa: CAIKYTTFGGDEQFF

v_gene: TRBV4-2
abundance: NA
j_gene: TRBJ2-7
d_gene: NA
CDR3nt: TGTGCCAGCAGCCAATATAGGGGTGGACGGAAAGACTACGAGCAGTACTTC
CDR3aa: CASSQYRGGRKDYEQYF

v_gene: TRBV7-3
abundance: NA
j_gene: TRBJ2-1
d_gene: TRBD1
CDR3nt: TGTGCCAGCAGCTATGACAGGGTCTGGAATGAGCAGTTCTTC
CDR3aa: CASSYDRVWNEQFF

v_gene: TRBV27
abundance: NA
j_gene: TRBJ1-5
d_gene: NA
CDR3nt: TGTGCCAGCGTAGCTCCCCAGAATGGCAATCAGCCCCAGCATTTT
CDR3aa: CASVAPQNGNQPQHF

v_gene: TRBV6-6
abundance: NA
j_gene: TRBJ2-7
d_gene: NA
CDR3nt: TGTGCCAGCAGCGCCGCATCAGGGATTCCTACTGAGCAGTACTTC
CDR3aa: CASSAASGIPTEQYF

v_gene: TRBV5-4
abundance: once
j_gene: TRBJ2-1
d_gene: TRBD2
CDR3nt: TGTGCCAGCAGCTTGAGTAGCGGGATAAATGAGCAGTTCTTC
CDR3aa: CASSLSSGINEQFF

v_gene: TRBV7-3
abundance: NA
j_gene: TRBJ2-3
d_gene: NA
CDR3nt: TGTGCCAGCAGTCTTCGCGGGATTAGCACAGATACGCAGTATTTT
CDR3aa: CASSLRGISTDTQYF

v_gene: TRBV4-2
abundance: NA
j_gene: TRBJ2-7
d_gene: TRBD1
CDR3nt: TGTGCCAGCAGCCTATGGGACAGGGGCTACGAGCAGTACTTC
CDR3aa: CASSLWDRGYEQYF

v_gene: TRBV6-5
abundance: NA
j_gene: TRBJ1-4
d_gene: NA
CDR3nt: TGTGCCAGCAAAAAATTATCGCGGGAAATAGAAAAACTGTTTTTT
CDR3aa: CASKKLSREIEKLFF

v_gene: TRBV6-5
abundance: NA
j_gene: TRBJ1-2
d_gene: NA
CDR3nt: TGTGCCAGCAGTTACTACGGGGTAGACAATGGCTACACCTTC
CDR3aa: CASSYYGVDNGYTF

v_gene: TRBV4-1
abundance: NA
j_gene: TRBJ2-1
d_gene: NA
CDR3nt: TGCGCCAGCAGCCAAGGGCCAGGGCGCTCCGGTGAGCAGTTCTTC
CDR3aa: CASSQGPGRSGEQFF

v_gene: TRBV29-1
abundance: NA
j_gene: TRBJ1-1
d_gene: NA
CDR3nt: TGCAGCGTTGGCGGGAGAATGAACACTGAAGCTTTCTTT
CDR3aa: CSVGGRMNTEAFF

v_gene: TRBV28
abundance: NA
j_gene: TRBJ2-7
d_gene: NA
CDR3nt: TGTGCCAGCAGTTTACCCCGGGTCTCCTACGAGCAGTACTTC
CDR3aa: CASSLPRVSYEQYF

v_gene: TRBV4-2
abundance: NA
j_gene: TRBJ2-1
d_gene: NA
CDR3nt: TGTGCCAGCAGCCAAGATGTAAGGAACAGAGAGCAGTTCTTC
CDR3aa: CASSQDVRNREQFF

v_gene: TRBV2
abundance: NA
j_gene: TRBJ2-7
d_gene: TRBD2
CDR3nt: TGTGCCAGCGGGTGGCGGGAGTATATCTACGAGCAGTACTTC
CDR3aa: CASGWREYIYEQYF

v_gene: TRBV27
abundance: NA
j_gene: TRBJ2-7
d_gene: TRBD2
CDR3nt: TGTGCCAGTGGGACTAGCGCTTACGAGCAGTACTTC
CDR3aa: CASGTSAYEQYF

v_gene: TRBV4-2
abundance: NA
j_gene: TRBJ2-3
d_gene: TRBD2
CDR3nt: TGTGCCAGCAGCCAAGTTCTGGGACTAGCGGGAGCGCTGTGGAGCACAGATACGCAGTATTTT
CDR3aa: CASSQVLGLAGALWSTDTQYF

v_gene: TRBV11-3
abundance: NA
j_gene: TRBJ2-1
d_gene: TRBD2
CDR3nt: TGTGCCAGCAGCACCTTAGCGGGTAGCTCCTACAATGAGCAGTTCTTC
CDR3aa: CASSTLAGSSYNEQFF

v_gene: TRBV28
abundance: NA
j_gene: TRBJ2-1
d_gene: TRBD2
CDR3nt: TGTGCCAGCAGCTCTTGGGGGGGTAGGACGGATTCCTACAATGAGCAGTTCTTC
CDR3aa: CASSSWGGRTDSYNEQFF

v_gene: TRBV7-7
abundance: few
j_gene: TRBJ2-7
d_gene: TRBD1
CDR3nt: TGTGCTAGCAGCCACAAATCTGCCCCGGGACAGGGTCTCTACGAGCAGTACTTC
CDR3aa: CASSHKSAPGQGLYEQYF

v_gene: TRBV9
abundance: NA
j_gene: TRBJ1-1
d_gene: NA
CDR3nt: TGTGCCAGCAGCGTTGGGGGCGTAAGCACTGAAGCTTTCTTT
CDR3aa: CASSVGGVSTEAFF